A single sample gave rise to the 3 T cell receptor beta chains below, sequenced in a study of blood T cell repertoires in COVID-19. Sequencing was performed with immunoSEQ multiplex PCR; in TCRdb, only in-frame clones are kept and a portion is missing. The profile shows approximately 250,000 clones, 80% to 90% of them singletons. The sample consisted of peripheral blood. Source of these receptors: a woman aged 40 to 49 who had recovered from COVID-19.

The rearrangement links TRBV19 to TRBJ2-5, with D tentatively TRBD2 (6 bases). The CDR3 is 17 residues long. The V gene's germline CDR1 is LNHDA and CDR2 SQIVND (reference sequence). V was clipped by 5 bases and J by 3 bases, with 22 bases between them. CDR3 sequence reads: CASSSGDIAVGEETQYF. CDR3 DNA sequence: TGTGCCAGTAGTTCCGGTGATATAGCGGTGGGGGAAGAGACCCAGTACTTC.

This sequence joins TRBV6-5 and TRBJ2-7; the match to TRBD1 covers 10 bases. This CDR3 contains 15 residues. The J segment lost 2 bases and the V segment lost 4 bases, leaving 5 bases of the junction unmatched. Looked up from germline, CDR1 is MNHEY and CDR2 is SVGAGI. The CDR3 region has the DNA TGTGCCAGCAGTTTCCCGGGACAGGGGACCTACGAGCAGTACTTC. Encoded protein: CASSFPGQGTYEQYF.

The chain combines TRBV3-1 (or the pseudogene TRBV3-2) with TRBJ1-2; a possible D gene is TRBD1 (5 bases). V lost 1 base and J lost 4, with 7 bases in between. The CDR3 is made up of 13 amino acids. Germline lookup yields CDR1 LGHDT and CDR2 YNNKEL (reference sequence). The CDR3 sequence is CASSQGRVYGYTF. CDR3 nucleotide sequence: TGTGCCAGCAGCCAAGGCAGGGTCTATGGCTACACCTTC.